Given below is one TCR beta chain in context. This sample was taken from a study of technical replicates of blood from a few donors. V dropped 4 bases and J dropped 4; count of bases not matched to a gene: 11. The CDR3 loop spans 17 amino acids. CDR1 is SGHDT and CDR2 is YYEEEE in the germline V gene. The table came from immunoSEQ multiplex PCR; TCRdb's copy has only in-frame clones and leaves some out. Of over 75,000 clones in the sample, around 97% were seen once. The clonotype comes from a human donor in good health. This rearrangement joins TRBV5-6 to TRBJ1-3, with TRBD1 matching 10 bases. The sequenced sample consisted of T cells isolated from PBMCs. This chain's CDR3 is CASSPLGQGLSGNTIYF. CDR3 nucleotides: TGTGCCAGCAGCCCCTTGGGACAGGGGTTATCCGGAAACACCATATATTTT.